One and the same sample provided the 30 T cell receptor beta chains below, sequenced in a study of shared clonotypes between healthy human individuals. This table comes from immunoSEQ multiplex PCR, and its TCRdb copy is limited to in-frame clones, with some not included. Altogether 450,000 or so clones are present, approximately 80% being singletons, with the ten largest covering around 13%. The sequenced material came from PBMCs. Receptors were obtained from a woman aged 40 to 49 in good health. Some clones in this sample may be carry-over from other donors' samples.

The chain couples TRBV7-9 to TRBJ2-7; D uncertain. This CDR3 has 12 amino acids. V lost 3 bases and J 2 bases, leaving 5 bases between the germline ends. Looked up from germline, CDR1 is SEHNR and CDR2 is FQNEAQ (reference sequence). The CDR3 region is CASSLNPYEQYF. In DNA form, the CDR3 reads TGTGCCAGCAGCTTGAACCCCTACGAGCAGTACTTC.

In this sample, this clone turned up once. The CDR3: CAISEKGAITEAFF. In DNA form, the CDR3 reads TGTGCCATCAGTGAAAAGGGGGCGATTACTGAAGCTTTCTTT. The V call is TRBV10-3, the J call TRBJ1-1, with TRBD1 identical over 7 bases. The CDR3 runs to 14 residues. V gave up 3 bases and J gave up 5 bases; unmatched junction bases: 6. The germline gives CDR1 ENHRY, CDR2 SYGVKD.

With respect to this clone: A much larger clone lies a single base off, so this may be a read error. CDR3 nucleotides: TGTGCCAGCAGCCACGGGGCAGATACGCAGTATTTT. Its translation is CASSHGADTQYF. V gene TRBV7-9 combines with J gene TRBJ2-3, with a possible D match to TRBD2 (5 bases). V was trimmed by 5 bases and J by 4 bases, leaving 7 bases between them. CDR1 and CDR2 (germline): SEHNR, FQNEAQ (reference sequence). The CDR3 runs 12 residues.

V gene TRBV5-1 combines with J gene TRBJ2-7, with D perhaps TRBD1 or TRBD2 (5 bases each). This CDR3 has 16 amino acids. V lost 3 bases and J lost 3, with 19 bases in between. From germline, CDR1 is SGHRS and CDR2 YFSETQ. Written as DNA, the CDR3 is TGCGCCAGCAGCTGGGGGTTAGGGGCCCCTGTCTACGAGCAGTACTTC. This sequence encodes CASSWGLGAPVYEQYF.

J is TRBJ1-5 and V is TRBV15, with TRBD1 matching 12 bases. Trimming removed 1 base from V and 5 bases from J; junction bases left unmatched: 0. Germline V gives CDR1 LNHNV, CDR2 YYDKDF (reference sequence). The CDR3 spans 15 residues. The CDR3, as DNA: TGTGCCACCAGCAGAGGGGACAGGGGGCATCAGCCCCAGCATTTT. The encoded protein is CATSRGDRGHQPQHF.

This clone was found a few times. The gene calls are TRBV7-2 and TRBJ1-5, with 10 bases lining up with TRBD1. The CDR3 loop spans 14 amino acids. Germline values: CDR1 SGHTA, CDR2 FQGNSA. Losses at the gene ends were 5 bases for V and 4 bases for J; bases not matched to a gene: 2. The CDR3 DNA follows: TGTGCCAGCAGCGGGACAGGGGTAAATCAGCCCCAGCATTTT. As protein: CASSGTGVNQPQHF.

The chain couples TRBV10-3 to TRBJ2-7; D is uncertain. Between the trimmed V and J ends, which lost 3 bases and 8 bases, there was a span of 8 bases. Looked up from germline, CDR1 is ENHRY and CDR2 is SYGVKD. The CDR3 has 11 amino acids. CDR3 region: CAISEGVQQYF. The CDR3 bases are TGTGCCATCAGTGAAGGTGTTCAGCAGTACTTC.

The rearrangement joins TRBV10-1 to TRBJ1-1; 8 bases agree with TRBD1. V was pared by 5 bases and J by 1 base, with 6 bases of the junction left unmatched. From germline, CDR1 is WNHNN and CDR2 SYGVQD (reference sequence). The CDR3 length is 15 residues. The CDR3 DNA sequence: TGCGCCAGCAGTAGGGACAGGTCCCCGAACACTGAAGCTTTCTTT. Residues: CASSRDRSPNTEAFF.

The V call is TRBV7-3, the J call TRBJ2-1; maybe TRBD2 (6 bases). The V gene lost 2 bases and the J gene lost 7 bases, with 12 bases spanning the gap. From germline, CDR1 is SGHTA and CDR2 FQGTGA. This CDR3 comprises 14 residues. The CDR3 sequence is CASSLGRDPNEQFF. The CDR3 DNA sequence: TGTGCCAGCAGCTTAGGGCGGGATCCAAATGAGCAGTTCTTC. Full variable domain (rest looked up from reference TRBV7-3 and TRBJ2-1): GAGVSQTPSNKVTEKGKYVELRCDPISGHTALYWYRQSLGQGPEFLIYFQGTGAADDSGLPNDRFFAVRPEGSVSTLKIQRTERGDSAVYLCASSLGRDPNEQFFGPGTRLTVL.

The chain joins TRBV15 to TRBJ1-2; possible D gene TRBD1, 5 bases. CDR1 is LNHNV, CDR2 YYDKDF, per germline (reference sequence). This CDR3 comprises 15 residues. V lost 5 bases and J lost 8, with 21 bases in between. CDR3 in amino acids: CATSLGRAGTEGYTF. The DNA for the CDR3 is TGTGCCACCAGCCTAGGTAGGGCGGGGACCGAGGGCTACACCTTC.

This clone occurred once. The chain uses TRBV6-5 and TRBJ2-2, with a weak D call TRBD2 (6 bases). V was shortened by 11 bases and J by 2 bases, with 12 bases between the two germline ends. CDR3 length equals 13 residues. Germline V gives CDR1 MNHEY, CDR2 SVGAGI. The CDR3 DNA reads as TGTGCCTCTGGGGGAGGTAACACCGGGGAGCTGTTTTTT. Its protein is CASGGGNTGELFF.

The chain carries TRBV6-5 and TRBJ2-1; 9 positions match TRBD2. The germline V gene has CDR1 MNHEY and CDR2 SVGAGI. V shed 6 bases and J 5 bases; nucleotides not matched to a gene: 5. The CDR3 spans 14 residues. Here the CDR3 DNA reads TGTGCCAGCAGCCCGGGACTAGCTAACAATGAGCAGTTCTTC. This encodes CASSPGLANNEQFF.

Turning to this clone: A far larger clone is just one base off, so this is likely a read error. The sample has other DNA sequences that encode this CDR3 too. In DNA form, the CDR3 reads TGCGCCAGCAGCACTGGCGGGGTTATCGGGCACACTGAAGCTTTCTTT. Translated, it gives CASSTGGVIGHTEAFF. This chain uses TRBV11-1 with TRBJ1-1; D is unresolved. CDR1 SGHAT and CDR2 FQDESV come from the germline V gene (reference sequence). There are 16 residues in the CDR3.

This chain joins TRBV28 and TRBJ1-1; D gene uncertain. Trimming shortened V by 7 bases and J by 2 bases, and 14 bases separated the two germline ends. CDR1 and CDR2 (germline): MDHEN, SYDVKM. The CDR3 has 14 residues. The CDR3 DNA sequence: TGTGCCAGCAAGGTCGGCCAGACCAACACTGAAGCTTTCTTT. Translating it yields CASKVGQTNTEAFF.

This chain links TRBV11-2 with TRBJ2-5, with TRBD2 matching over 9 bases. This CDR3 has 16 residues. Unmatched junction bases numbered 17, after V lost 4 bases and J lost 11 bases. CDR1 and CDR2 from the germline V gene are SGHAT and FQNNGV. This CDR3 is CASSSSLREGPSGQYF. The CDR3 DNA reads as TGTGCCAGCAGCTCCAGTTTGCGGGAGGGCCCTAGTGGGCAGTACTTC.

CDR3 region: CASSFSAVVETQYF. The CDR3 DNA is TGTGCCAGCAGTTTTTCTGCGGTGGTGGAGACCCAGTACTTC. This chain connects TRBV28 to TRBJ2-5; D not certain. This CDR3 has 14 amino acids. Deletions cut 3 bases from V and 5 bases from J, with 13 bases between. Germline V gene data show CDR1 as MDHEN and CDR2 as SYDVKM.

This chain connects TRBV9 to TRBJ2-1, with D tentatively TRBD2 (5 bases). V lost 4 bases to trimming and J lost 3 bases, with 17 bases between them. The CDR3 extends over 16 amino acids. Germline CDR1 and CDR2: SGDLS and YYNGEE. CDR3: CASSPRGSWVYNEQFF. DNA for the CDR3: TGTGCCAGCAGCCCCCGGGGTAGTTGGGTCTACAATGAGCAGTTCTTC. Using reference TRBV9 and TRBJ2-1 for the parts outside the CDR3, the full variable domain is DSGVTQTPKHLITATGQRVTLRCSPRSGDLSVYWYQQSLDQGLQFLIQYYNGEERAKGNILERFSAQQFPDLHSELNLSSLELGDSALYFCASSPRGSWVYNEQFFGPGTRLTVL.

In this sample, this clone turned up once. The chain couples TRBV5-1 to TRBJ2-7, with TRBD1 matching over 8 bases. V gave up 2 bases and J gave up 6 bases; unmatched junction bases: 4. The V gene's germline CDR1 is SGHRS and CDR2 YFSETQ. This CDR3 is 13 amino acids long. The CDR3 DNA is TGCGCCAGCAGCTTAAGGACAGGGTTCGAGCAGTACTTC. This translates into CASSLRTGFEQYF.

As regards this clone: A read error is the likely source, as a far larger clone sits one nucleotide away. The chain carries TRBV7-9 and TRBJ1-4; D gene unclear. The CDR3 is 11 residues long. V was cut by 3 bases and J by 6 bases, with 2 bases left in between. Per germline, CDR1 SEHNR and CDR2 FQNEAQ (reference sequence). CDR3 region: CASSLDEKLFF. The CDR3 DNA follows: TGTGCCAGCAGCTTGGATGAAAAACTGTTTTTT.

The chain carries TRBV5-1 and TRBJ1-4; 9 bases are shared with TRBD1. CDR3 size: 14 residues. With V trimmed by 3 bases and J by 8 bases, 5 bases remained unmatched. Germline V gene lookup returns CDR1 SGHRS and CDR2 YFSETQ. The CDR3 DNA sequence: TGCGCCAGCAGCTCGGGGACAGGGCTGGAAAAACTGTTTTTT. Amino acids: CASSSGTGLEKLFF.

The chain joins TRBV5-8 to TRBJ2-1; 15 bases map to TRBD2. The CDR3 sequence is 17 residues long. Trimming removed 5 bases from V and 2 bases from J; junction bases left unmatched: 5. CDR1 SGHTS and CDR2 YDEGEE come from the germline V gene. For the CDR3, the DNA is TGTGCCAGCAGAGGACTAGCGGGAGGGGGCCCCTACAATGAGCAGTTCTTC. Its protein product is CASRGLAGGGPYNEQFF.

This chain uses TRBV18 with TRBJ2-2, with 8 nucleotides matching TRBD1. V was clipped by 3 bases and J by 6 bases; unmatched bases: 9. Germline CDR1 KGHSH, CDR2 LQKENI. The CDR3 spans 16 residues. The CDR3 spells CASSPPGQGAAGELFF. CDR3 nucleotide sequence: TGTGCCAGCTCACCGCCCGGACAGGGTGCGGCCGGGGAGCTGTTTTTT.

About this clone: It differs at one base from a far larger clone, so likely a read error. The chain couples TRBV29-1 to TRBJ1-1; D is undetermined. CDR3 length equals 11 residues. Germline lookup yields CDR1 SQVTM and CDR2 ANQGSEA. Here the CDR3 DNA reads TGCAGCGCTGAAAGGGTAACTGAAGCTTCCTTT. Its protein is CSAERVTEASF. Based on the CDR3 plus reference TRBV29-1 and TRBJ1-1, the full variable domain is SAVISQKPSRDICQRGTSLTIQCQVDSQVTMMFWYRQQPGQSLTLIATANQGSEATYESGFVIDKFPISRPNLTFSTLTVSNMSPEDSSIYLCSAERVTEASFGQGTRLTVV.

This clone turned up a few times. Other DNA sequences in this sample translate to the same CDR3. The chain uses TRBV27 and TRBJ1-1; possible D gene TRBD1, 5 bases. The CDR3 runs to 14 residues. The germline V gene has CDR1 MNHEY and CDR2 SMNVEV (reference sequence). Trimming shortened V by 2 bases and J by 7 bases, and 14 bases separated the two germline ends. Here the CDR3 DNA reads TGTGCCAGCAGTTTAGGGGTTGGGGGGGTTGAAGCTTTCTTT. Protein: CASSLGVGGVEAFF.

V and J are TRBV29-1 and TRBJ2-7; 7 nucleotides agree with TRBD2. Germline trimming cut 7 bases from V and 2 bases from J; bases unmatched to any gene: 5. The germline CDR1 and CDR2 sequences are SQVTM and ANQGSEA. The CDR3 runs 12 residues. Written as DNA, the CDR3 is TGCAGCGGGGGCGGGGGAGCCTACGAGCAGTACTTC. This encodes CSGGGGAYEQYF.

The chain employs TRBV7-2 and TRBJ2-7; 12 positions agree with TRBD2. Trimming at V came to 5 bases and at J to 3 bases, leaving 5 bases not matched to a gene. From germline, CDR1 is SGHTA and CDR2 FQGNSA. The CDR3 loop spans 15 amino acids. The CDR3: CASSPRLAGDYEQYF. CDR3 in DNA: TGTGCCAGCAGCCCGCGACTAGCGGGAGACTACGAGCAGTACTTC.

This clone was found once. The chain employs TRBV30 and TRBJ1-4; D is possibly TRBD1 (6 bases). Germline values: CDR1 GTSNPN, CDR2 SVGIG (reference sequence). This CDR3 is 14 amino acids long. V lost 2 bases to trimming and J lost 6 bases, with 13 bases between them. In nucleotides, the CDR3 is TGTGCCTGGAGTATGGGGGCCGGGTATGAAAAACTGTTTTTT. Amino acids: CAWSMGAGYEKLFF. The full variable domain, in which reference TRBV30 and TRBJ1-4 provide the parts outside the CDR3, is SQTIHQWPATLVQPVGSPLSLECTVEGTSNPNLYWYRQAAGRGLQLLFYSVGIGQISSEVPQNLSASRPQDRQFILSSKKLLLSDSGFYLCAWSMGAGYEKLFFGSGTQLSVL.

The chain links TRBV7-2 to TRBJ2-1, with 7 bases aligning to TRBD2. Germline-derived CDR1 and CDR2 are SGHTA and FQGNSA. The CDR3 runs 16 residues. The V gene end was trimmed by 1 base and the J gene end by 1 base; junction bases not matched to a gene: 4. Written as DNA, the CDR3 is TGTGCCAGCAGCTTAGGAGGCGGGGGTTCCTACAATGAGCAGTTCTTC. Amino acids: CASSLGGGGSYNEQFF.

This chain joins TRBV7-2 and TRBJ2-1; 8 bases are a match to TRBD2. Germline trimming cut 5 bases from V and 6 bases from J; bases unmatched to any gene: 12. Germline loops: CDR1 SGHTA, CDR2 FQGNSA. This CDR3 is 16 amino acids long. The CDR3 DNA sequence: TGTGCCAGCAGCATTGGGGCGGGAGGTTGGGGCAATGAGCAGTTCTTC. This encodes CASSIGAGGWGNEQFF.

J is TRBJ2-3 and V is TRBV5-1, with 13 bases lining up with TRBD2. CDR3 length: 16 amino acids. CDR1 and CDR2 from the germline V gene are SGHRS and YFSETQ. The ends lost 0 bases at V and 6 bases at J; junction bases unmatched: 4. The CDR3 DNA follows: TGCGCCAGCAGCTTGGGACTAGCGGGAGGAGCTGATACGCAGTATTTT. Residues: CASSLGLAGGADTQYF. Combining the CDR3 with reference TRBV5-1 and TRBJ2-3 gives the whole variable domain KAGVTQTPRYLIKTRGQQVTLSCSPISGHRSVSWYQQTPGQGLQFLFEYFSETQRNKGNFPGRFSGRQFSNSRSEMNVSTLELGDSALYLCASSLGLAGGADTQYFGPGTRLTVL.